These 10 T cell receptor beta chains share one sample of origin, sequenced in a study of identical twins. Via MiXCR, TCRdb re-called the 5' RACE reads, giving one row per CDR3 protein. The sample includes roughly 720,000 distinct CDR3 sequences, roughly 18% of them seen just once. This sample also belongs to another study, concerning T cells expressing NK-cell markers.

What was sequenced was PBMCs. The receptors originated from a woman under 30 in good health.

This clonotype turned up a few times. The V and J genes are TRBV12-3 or TRBV12-4 and TRBJ2-5, with a weak D call TRBD2 (6 bases). The CDR3 runs 13 residues. V lost 6 bases, J lost 4 bases, and 12 bases lay in between. The CDR3 protein is CASSWGRLETQYF. For the CDR3, the DNA is TGTGCCAGCAGCTGGGGGAGGTTAGAGACCCAGTACTTC.

The V gene is TRBV7-9, the J gene TRBJ2-7, with D possibly TRBD2 on 5 matching bases. Germline CDR1 SEHNR, CDR2 FQNEAQ (reference sequence). The CDR3 spans 14 residues. V gave up 1 base and J gave up 2 bases, with 9 bases separating them. The CDR3 DNA sequence: TGTGCCAGCAGCTTAGGTACTAGGGCCTACGAGCAGTACTTC. This encodes CASSLGTRAYEQYF.

The table lists this clonotype with a few counts. The rearrangement links TRBV28 to TRBJ1-6; D unresolved. Germline CDR1 MDHEN, CDR2 SYDVKM. This CDR3 has 15 residues. The V gene lost 6 bases and the J gene lost 5 bases, with 14 bases spanning the gap. The CDR3 is CASRTVTRNNSPLHF. The CDR3 nucleotides read TGTGCCAGCAGGACGGTAACACGGAATAATTCACCCCTCCACTTT.

This clonotype was detected only a few times. The chain joins TRBV20-1 to TRBJ1-1, with 7 nucleotides matching TRBD1. The J segment lost 3 bases and the V segment lost 5 bases, leaving 12 bases of the junction unmatched. Germline CDR1 reads DFQATT; CDR2 reads SNEGSKA (reference sequence). This CDR3 region has 15 residues. The CDR3 bases are TGCAGTGCTGGGAAGACAGGGACCGTGGACACTGAAGCTTTCTTT. Translated: CSAGKTGTVDTEAFF.

The chain links TRBV6-2 or TRBV6-3 to TRBJ2-2; D is ambiguous. Trimming cost V 7 bases and J 1 base, with 7 bases left between them. The CDR3 contains 13 residues. Germline CDR1 reads MNHEY; CDR2 reads SVGEGT. The CDR3 DNA follows: TGTGCCAGCATCGAGGTGAACACCGGGGAGCTGTTTTTT. Translated: CASIEVNTGELFF.

This chain joins TRBV12-3 or TRBV12-4 and TRBJ2-5; 10 bases align to TRBD2. Germline trimming cut 4 bases from V and 5 bases from J; bases unmatched to any gene: 7. This CDR3 contains 15 residues. DNA of the CDR3: TGTGCCAGCAGTTCTAGCGGGAGTTCCGCCGAGACCCAGTACTTC. It encodes CASSSSGSSAETQYF.

The chain recombines TRBV20-1 with TRBJ2-3, with unresolved D. V was clipped by 3 bases and J by 6 bases, with 7 bases between them. CDR3 length: 11 amino acids. Germline CDR1 DFQATT, CDR2 SNEGSKA (reference sequence). CDR3 nucleotides: TGCAGTGCTAGTCTTGTGGATACGCAGTATTTT. Encoded protein: CSASLVDTQYF.

This clonotype was counted a few times. V is TRBV6-2 or TRBV6-3 and J is TRBJ2-6; D might be TRBD2 (7 bases). The CDR3 contains 15 residues. Germline loops: CDR1 MNHEY, CDR2 SVGEGT. The V end lost 8 bases, the J end lost 2 bases, and 13 bases lay between the germline ends. The CDR3, as DNA: TGTGCCAGCCTTCGGGGGGCTGCTGGGGCCAACGTCCTGACTTTC. This codes for CASLRGAAGANVLTF.

The chain couples TRBV10-2 to TRBJ2-7, with no clear D. The CDR3 is 14 amino acids. Germline V gene data show CDR1 as WSHSY and CDR2 as SAAADI. Between the trimmed V and J ends, which lost 7 bases and 2 bases, there was a span of 15 bases. CDR3: CASIFVKGTYEQYF. In DNA, the CDR3 is TGCGCCAGCATTTTCGTCAAGGGAACCTACGAGCAGTACTTC.

The chain carries TRBV4-2 and TRBJ2-2; D is ambiguous. Germline CDR1 and CDR2: LGHNA and YNFKEQ. Trimming left V 6 bases short and J 7 bases short, with 15 bases between. This CDR3 spans 14 amino acids. CDR3 sequence: CASRADRVGGELFF. The CDR3 DNA is TGTGCCAGCAGGGCTGATAGGGTCGGCGGGGAGCTGTTTTTT.